The present T cell receptor (beta chain) was sequenced within a study of T-cell memory formation after mild COVID-19. Overall study findings and caveats: There was no confirmation that second-wave clones peaking on day 37 were SARS-CoV-2 specific. Clones contracting day 15 to 85 were balanced CD4/CD8; later expanders leaned CD4+.

The junction had 14 bases not matched to a gene; V was cut back by 3 bases and J by 3 bases. The CDR3 is 19 residues long. Employing constant-segment primers, 5'RACE generated TCR alpha and TCR beta cDNA libraries bearing sample barcodes and UMIs. TCRdb passed the 5' RACE reads through MiXCR, listing each CDR3 protein once. The sample consists of over 120,000 distinct CDR3 sequences, approximately 6% of them appearing once. This clonotype was recorded a few times. Its antigen is not known. This clonotype was obtained from an adult woman who had mild COVID-19 (a few samples of this study predate the infection). Cell type and time point are not known. The specimen sequenced was PBMCs or a T cell subset sorted from them (not recorded which). The chain couples TRBV12-3 or TRBV12-4 to TRBJ1-2; TRBD1 matches 12 bases. The CDR3 nucleotides read TGTGCCAGCAGTTTTTTTGGGTGGGGACAGGGGGCCTCTGACTATGGCTACACCTTC. The encoded protein is CASSFFGWGQGASDYGYTF.